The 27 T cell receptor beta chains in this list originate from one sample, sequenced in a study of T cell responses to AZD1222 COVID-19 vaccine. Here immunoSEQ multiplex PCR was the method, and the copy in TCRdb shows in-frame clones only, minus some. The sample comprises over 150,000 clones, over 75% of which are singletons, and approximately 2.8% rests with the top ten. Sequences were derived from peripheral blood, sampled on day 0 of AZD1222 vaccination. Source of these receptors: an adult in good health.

The CDR3 protein is CASSSPLETQYF. In nucleotides, the CDR3 is TGTGCCAGCAGCTCCCCCTTGGAGACCCAGTACTTC. The chain uses TRBV5-4 and TRBJ2-5; D is unclear. CDR1 and CDR2 (germline): SGHNT, YYREEE (reference sequence). V lost 3 bases and J lost 5, with 8 bases in between. This CDR3 spans 12 amino acids.

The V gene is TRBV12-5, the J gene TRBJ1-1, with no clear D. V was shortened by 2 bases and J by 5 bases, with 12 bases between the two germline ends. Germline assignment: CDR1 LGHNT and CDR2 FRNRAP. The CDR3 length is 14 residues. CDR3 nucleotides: TGTGCTAGTGGTTTGATGGCTCCCGGGACTGAAGCTTTCTTT. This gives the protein CASGLMAPGTEAFF.

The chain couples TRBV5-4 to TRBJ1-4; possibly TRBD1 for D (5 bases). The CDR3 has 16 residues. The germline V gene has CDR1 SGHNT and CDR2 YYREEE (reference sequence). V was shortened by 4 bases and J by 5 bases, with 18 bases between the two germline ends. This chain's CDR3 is CASSPEGGTGNEKLFF. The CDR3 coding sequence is TGTGCCAGCAGCCCGGAGGGCGGGACTGGCAATGAAAAACTGTTTTTT.

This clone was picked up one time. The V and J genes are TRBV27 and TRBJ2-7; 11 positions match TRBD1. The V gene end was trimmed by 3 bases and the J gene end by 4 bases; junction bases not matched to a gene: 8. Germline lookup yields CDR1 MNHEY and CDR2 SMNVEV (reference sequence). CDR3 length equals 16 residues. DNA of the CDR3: TGTGCCAGCAGTTTCTCACCGGACAGGGGGCGATACGAGCAGTACTTC. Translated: CASSFSPDRGRYEQYF.

Written as DNA, the CDR3 is TGTGCCAGTAGTTTTACGTCAGGGGCGAGGAATTCACCCCTCCACTTT. It codes for CASSFTSGARNSPLHF. J is TRBJ1-6 and V is TRBV19, with D possibly being TRBD1 (6 bases). There are 16 residues in the CDR3. Trimming left V 5 bases short and J 7 bases short, with 18 bases between. CDR1 is LNHDA, CDR2 SQIVND, per germline (reference sequence). The full variable domain, completed using reference TRBV19 and TRBJ1-6, is DGGITQSPKYLFRKEGQNVTLSCEQNLNHDAMYWYRQDPGQGLRLIYYSQIVNDFQKGDIAEGYSVSREKKESFPLTVTSAQKNPTAFYLCASSFTSGARNSPLHFGNGTRLTVT.

The CDR3 protein is CASSQEGQGLTDTQYF. The CDR3, as DNA: TGTGCCAGCAGCCAAGAGGGACAGGGACTCACAGATACGCAGTATTTT. The V call is TRBV3-1 (or the pseudogene TRBV3-2), the J call TRBJ2-3, with 9 nucleotides matching TRBD1. CDR1 and CDR2 (germline): LGHDT, YNNKEL (reference sequence). This CDR3 spans 16 amino acids. Trimming cost V 0 bases and J 2 bases; bases outside gene matches: 3.

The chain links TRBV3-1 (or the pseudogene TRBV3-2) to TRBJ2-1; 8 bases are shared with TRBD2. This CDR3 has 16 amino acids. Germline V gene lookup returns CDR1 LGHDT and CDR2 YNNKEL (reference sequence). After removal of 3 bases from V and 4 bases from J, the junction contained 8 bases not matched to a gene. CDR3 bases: TGTGCCAGCAGCCACCGGGGGGGCGCAAGGTACAATGAGCAGTTCTTC. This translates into CASSHRGGARYNEQFF.

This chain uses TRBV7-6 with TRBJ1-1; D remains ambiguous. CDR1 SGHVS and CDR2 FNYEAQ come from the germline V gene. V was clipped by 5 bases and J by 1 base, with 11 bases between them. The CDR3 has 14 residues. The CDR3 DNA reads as TGTGCCAGCAGCATTAGTGACGGGAACACTGAAGCTTTCTTT. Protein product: CASSISDGNTEAFF.

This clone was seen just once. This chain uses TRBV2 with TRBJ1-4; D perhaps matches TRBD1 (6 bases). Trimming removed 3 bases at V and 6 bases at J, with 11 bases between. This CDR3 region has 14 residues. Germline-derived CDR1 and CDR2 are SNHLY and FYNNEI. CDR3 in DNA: TGTGCCAGCAGTGACGTCAGGGGAGATGAAAAACTGTTTTTT. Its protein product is CASSDVRGDEKLFF.

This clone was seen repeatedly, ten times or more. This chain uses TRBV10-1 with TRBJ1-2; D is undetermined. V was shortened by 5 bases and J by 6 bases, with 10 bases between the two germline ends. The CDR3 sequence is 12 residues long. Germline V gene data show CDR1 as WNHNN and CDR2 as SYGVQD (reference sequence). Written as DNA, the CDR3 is TGCGCCAGCAGTCAAATCGGGGATGGCTACACCTTC. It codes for CASSQIGDGYTF.

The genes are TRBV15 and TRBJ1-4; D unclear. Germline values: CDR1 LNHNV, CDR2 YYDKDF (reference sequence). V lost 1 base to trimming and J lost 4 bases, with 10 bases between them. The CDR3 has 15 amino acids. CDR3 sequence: CATSRVGGLNEKLFF. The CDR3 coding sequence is TGTGCCACCAGCAGAGTGGGCGGACTTAATGAAAAACTGTTTTTT.

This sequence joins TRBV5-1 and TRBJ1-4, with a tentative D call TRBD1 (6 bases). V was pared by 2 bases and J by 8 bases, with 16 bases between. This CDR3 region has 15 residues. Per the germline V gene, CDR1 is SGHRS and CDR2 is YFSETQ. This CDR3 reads CASSFGATGQEKLFF. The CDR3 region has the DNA TGCGCCAGCAGCTTCGGCGCCACTGGACAGGAAAAACTGTTTTTT.

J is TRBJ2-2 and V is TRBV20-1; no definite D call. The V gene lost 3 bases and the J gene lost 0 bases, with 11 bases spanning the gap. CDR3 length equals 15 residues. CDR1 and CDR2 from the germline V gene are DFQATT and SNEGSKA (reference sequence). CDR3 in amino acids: CSASGSRSNTGELFF. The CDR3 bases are TGCAGTGCTAGTGGGTCCCGATCGAACACCGGGGAGCTGTTTTTT.

CDR3 sequence: CASSSGQGGAYGYTF. The DNA of the CDR3 is TGTGCCAGCAGCTCTGGACAGGGGGGGGCATATGGCTACACCTTC. This chain links TRBV5-4 with TRBJ1-2; TRBD1 aligns across 10 bases. Trimming took 3 bases from V and 5 from J; bases not matched to a gene: 7. Germline CDR1 SGHNT, CDR2 YYREEE (reference sequence). The CDR3 extends over 15 amino acids.

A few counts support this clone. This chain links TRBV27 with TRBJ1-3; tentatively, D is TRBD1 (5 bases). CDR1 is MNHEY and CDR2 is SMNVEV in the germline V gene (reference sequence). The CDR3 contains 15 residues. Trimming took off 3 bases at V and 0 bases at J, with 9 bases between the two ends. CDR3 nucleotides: TGTGCCAGCAGTTTCACAGGCTACTCTGGAAACACCATATATTTT. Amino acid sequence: CASSFTGYSGNTIYF.

This CDR3 is CASSTTESYEQYF. The CDR3 DNA follows: TGTGCCAGCAGTACGACAGAGTCCTACGAGCAGTACTTC. J is TRBJ2-7 and V is TRBV5-6; possibly TRBD1 for D (5 bases). The V gene lost 5 bases and the J gene lost 1 base, with 10 bases spanning the gap. CDR3 length: 13 residues. CDR1 and CDR2 from the germline V gene are SGHDT and YYEEEE.

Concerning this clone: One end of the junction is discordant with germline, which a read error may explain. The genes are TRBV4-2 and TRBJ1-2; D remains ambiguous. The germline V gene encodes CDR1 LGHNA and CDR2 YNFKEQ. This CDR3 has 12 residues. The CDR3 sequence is CASRQEGYGYTF. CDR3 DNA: TGTGCCAGCAGGCAAGAAGGCTATGGCTACACCTTC.

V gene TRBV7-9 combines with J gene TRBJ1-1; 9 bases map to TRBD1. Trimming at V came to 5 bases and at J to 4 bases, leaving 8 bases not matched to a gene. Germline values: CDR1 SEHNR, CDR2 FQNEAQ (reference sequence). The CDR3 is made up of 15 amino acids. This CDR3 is CASSPQTGGGTEAFF. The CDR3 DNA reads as TGTGCCAGCAGCCCCCAGACAGGGGGAGGCACTGAAGCTTTCTTT.

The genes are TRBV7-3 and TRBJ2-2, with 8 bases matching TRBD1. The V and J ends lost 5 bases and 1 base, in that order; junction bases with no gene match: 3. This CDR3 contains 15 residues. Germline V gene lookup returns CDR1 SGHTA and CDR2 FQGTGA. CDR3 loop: CASSPGGLNTGELFF. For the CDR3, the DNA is TGTGCCAGCAGCCCAGGGGGCTTGAACACCGGGGAGCTGTTTTTT.

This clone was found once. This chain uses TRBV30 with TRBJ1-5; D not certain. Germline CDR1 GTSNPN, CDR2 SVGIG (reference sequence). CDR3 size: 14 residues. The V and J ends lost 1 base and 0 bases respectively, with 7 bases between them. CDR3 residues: CAWSAYGSNQPQHF. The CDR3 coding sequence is TGTGCCTGGAGTGCCTACGGTAGCAATCAGCCCCAGCATTTT.

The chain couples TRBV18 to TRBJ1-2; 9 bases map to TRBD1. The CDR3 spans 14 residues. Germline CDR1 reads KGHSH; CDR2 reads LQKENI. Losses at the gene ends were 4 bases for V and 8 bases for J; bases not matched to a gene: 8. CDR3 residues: CASSQGQGSEGYTF. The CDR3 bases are TGTGCCAGCTCACAGGGACAGGGAAGTGAAGGCTACACCTTC.

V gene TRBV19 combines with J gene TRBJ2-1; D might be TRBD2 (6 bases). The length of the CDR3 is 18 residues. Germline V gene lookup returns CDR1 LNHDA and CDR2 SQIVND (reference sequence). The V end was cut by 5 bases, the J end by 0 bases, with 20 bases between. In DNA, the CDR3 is TGTGCCAGTAGTCGACTCTCGCGGGGCTTGAGCTCCTACAATGAGCAGTTCTTC. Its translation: CASSRLSRGLSSYNEQFF.

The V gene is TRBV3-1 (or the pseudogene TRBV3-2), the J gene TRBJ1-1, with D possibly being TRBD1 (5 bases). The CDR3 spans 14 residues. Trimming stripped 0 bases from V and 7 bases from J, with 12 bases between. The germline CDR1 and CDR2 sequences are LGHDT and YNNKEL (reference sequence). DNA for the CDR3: TGTGCCAGCAGCCAAGATAATAGGGGCTTTGAAGCTTTCTTT. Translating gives CASSQDNRGFEAFF.

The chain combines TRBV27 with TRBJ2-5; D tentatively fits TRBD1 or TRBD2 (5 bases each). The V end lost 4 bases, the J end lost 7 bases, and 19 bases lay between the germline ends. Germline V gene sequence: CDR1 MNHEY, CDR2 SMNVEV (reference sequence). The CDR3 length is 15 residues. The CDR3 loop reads CASSSGTFTGGTQYF. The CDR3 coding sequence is TGTGCCAGCAGTTCCGGGACCTTTACGGGTGGGACCCAGTACTTC.

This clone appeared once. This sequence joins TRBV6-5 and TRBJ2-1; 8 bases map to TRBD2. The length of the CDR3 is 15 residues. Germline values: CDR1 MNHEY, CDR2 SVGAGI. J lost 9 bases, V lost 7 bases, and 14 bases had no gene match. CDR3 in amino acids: CASTLREGGRSEQFF. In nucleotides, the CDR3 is TGTGCCAGCACCCTCCGGGAGGGGGGAAGGAGTGAGCAGTTCTTC.

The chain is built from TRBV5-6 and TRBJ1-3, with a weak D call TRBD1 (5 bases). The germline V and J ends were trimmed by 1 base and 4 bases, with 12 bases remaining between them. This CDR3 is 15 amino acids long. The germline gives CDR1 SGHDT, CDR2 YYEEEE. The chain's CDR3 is CASSLSRVAGNTIYF. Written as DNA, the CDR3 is TGTGCCAGCAGCTTGAGCAGGGTTGCAGGAAACACCATATATTTT.

The CDR3 region is CASSLAQAGSNEQFF. CDR3 bases: TGTGCCAGCAGCTTAGCGCAGGCGGGGTCCAATGAGCAGTTCTTC. The chain recombines TRBV5-6 with TRBJ2-1, with a weak D call TRBD2 (6 bases). In germline, CDR1 is SGHDT, CDR2 YYEEEE. Trimming took off 2 bases at V and 6 bases at J, with 15 bases between the two ends. The CDR3 is 15 amino acids. The whole variable domain, filled in from reference TRBV5-6 and TRBJ2-1, reads DAGVTQSPTHLIKTRGQQVTLRCSPKSGHDTVSWYQQALGQGPQFIFQYYEEEERQRGNFPDRFSGHQFPNYSSELNVNALLLGDSALYLCASSLAQAGSNEQFFGPGTRLTVL.